This T cell receptor (beta chain) came from a study of blood T cell repertoires in COVID-19. Study information: The United States, Italy and Spain provided the acute and convalescent COVID-19 samples. Nucleic acid was either cDNA or gDNA, and it came from T cells, B-cell-depleted T cells, or PBMCs.

Germline V gene data show CDR1 as SGHVS and CDR2 as FNYEAQ. The CDR3 is made up of 15 amino acids. The junction had 9 bases not matched to a gene; V was cut back by 5 bases and J by 5 bases. Seattle-derived patients entered the study during active infection and were followed longitudinally. The table came from immunoSEQ multiplex PCR; TCRdb's copy has only in-frame clones and leaves some out. The sample contains 430,000 or so clones, about 90% of which appear only once. The source material was peripheral blood. The sequence was collected from a man between 18 and 29 years old with COVID-19, enrolled during active disease. This chain uses TRBV7-6 with TRBJ1-2; 9 bases align to TRBD1. CDR3 DNA sequence: TGTGCCAGCAGCCCTCGGGACAGGGACCTTTATGGCTACACCTTC. The encoded protein is CASSPRDRDLYGYTF.